One sample yielded the 17 T cell receptor beta chains listed below, sequenced in a study of T cells after yellow fever vaccination. TCRdb reprocessed the 5' RACE reads with MiXCR, giving one entry per CDR3 protein. The table shows under 500,000 distinct CDR3 sequences, with roughly 20% occurring only once. This specimen consisted of PBMCs, obtained before the yellow fever booster vaccination. These receptors originate from a man aged 18 to 29 who received the YFV17D yellow fever vaccine.

This clonotype came up a few times. V gene TRBV5-6 combines with J gene TRBJ1-2, with D possibly TRBD1 on 5 matching bases. This CDR3 has 13 amino acids. Trimming took 1 base from V and 8 from J, leaving 12 bases between them. CDR1 and CDR2 from the germline V gene are SGHDT and YYEEEE. For the CDR3, the DNA is TGTGCCAGCAGCTTGTACCAGGGTGTCGGCTACACCTTC. Translating it yields CASSLYQGVGYTF.

The chain joins TRBV10-3 to TRBJ2-5; TRBD2 might be the D (5 bases). Germline lookup yields CDR1 ENHRY and CDR2 SYGVKD. The V end was cut by 3 bases, the J end by 3 bases, with 11 bases between. The CDR3 runs to 14 residues. CDR3 nucleotides: TGTGCCATCAGTGACCCCCGGGAAGAAGAGACCCAGTACTTC. It is translated as CAISDPREEETQYF.

The chain combines TRBV4-1 with TRBJ2-2; 9 bases match TRBD2. The CDR3 is 16 residues long. The germline V gene has CDR1 MGHRA and CDR2 YSYEKL. V was pared by 4 bases and J by 1 base, with 4 bases of the junction left unmatched. The CDR3 DNA is TGCGCCAGCAGCCTCAGACTAGCGGTGAACACCGGGGAGCTGTTTTTT. It yields the protein CASSLRLAVNTGELFF.

This clonotype was seen a few times. This chain links TRBV20-1 with TRBJ1-5; D gene uncertain. The CDR3 sequence is 16 residues long. Trimming cost V 3 bases and J 7 bases, with 22 bases left between them. Germline CDR1 reads DFQATT; CDR2 reads SNEGSKA (reference sequence). The CDR3 region is CSASGIDGSVGQPQHF. The CDR3 bases are TGCAGTGCTAGTGGGATAGACGGGAGCGTTGGCCAGCCCCAGCATTTT.

This clonotype was counted once. This chain connects TRBV11-2 to TRBJ2-7, with D uncertain. Germline CDR1 reads SGHAT; CDR2 reads FQNNGV. This CDR3 has 12 residues. V was trimmed by 5 bases and J by 6 bases, leaving 11 bases between them. The CDR3 loop is CASSQQGPEQYF. DNA of the CDR3: TGTGCCAGCAGCCAACAAGGCCCCGAGCAGTACTTC.

The chain joins TRBV6-1 to TRBJ2-5; TRBD1 matches 8 bases. The CDR3 has 14 residues. Germline V gene data show CDR1 as MNHNS and CDR2 as SASEGT. With V trimmed by 3 bases and J by 2 bases, 2 bases remained unmatched. CDR3 nucleotide sequence: TGTGCCAGCAGTGAGACAGGGGAGCAAGAGACCCAGTACTTC. Its protein product is CASSETGEQETQYF.

The V call is TRBV6-4, the J call TRBJ2-3; 7 bases line up with TRBD1. The V segment lost 4 bases and the J segment 3 bases; nucleotides outside the gene matches: 10. Germline lookup yields CDR1 MRHNA and CDR2 SNTAGT. The CDR3 has 16 residues. The CDR3 DNA sequence: TGTGCCAGCAGTGGCCCCGACAGGGAGAAGACAGATACGCAGTATTTT. Translated: CASSGPDREKTDTQYF.

In its sample, this clonotype was seen a few times. The V gene is TRBV5-6, the J gene TRBJ1-6, with 8 bases aligning to TRBD1. The J segment lost 8 bases and the V segment lost 3 bases, leaving 7 bases of the junction unmatched. The CDR3 covers 15 residues. Germline V gene lookup returns CDR1 SGHDT and CDR2 YYEEEE. DNA for the CDR3: TGTGCCAGCAGCTATACAGGGGGTGGTGATTCACCCCTCCACTTT. This gives the protein CASSYTGGGDSPLHF.

This clonotype has only one observation. The CDR3 protein is CRGGSYGYTF. The CDR3 DNA follows: TGCAGGGGGGGGTCCTATGGCTACACCTTC. This rearrangement joins TRBV20-1 to TRBJ1-2, with D tentatively TRBD1 (5 bases). Germline values: CDR1 DFQATT, CDR2 SNEGSKA (reference sequence). CDR3 length: 10 residues.

There are a few counts of this clonotype. The rearrangement uses TRBV27 and TRBJ2-7; TRBD1 might be the D (8 bases). Germline V gene sequence: CDR1 MNHEY, CDR2 SMNVEV (reference sequence). V dropped 8 bases and J dropped 5 bases, with 16 bases sitting between them. The CDR3 runs 13 residues. This chain's CDR3 is CASGGDRLDEQYV. CDR3 nucleotide sequence: TGTGCCAGCGGGGGGGACAGGTTGGACGAGCAGTACGTC.

This clonotype was found a few times. The chain combines TRBV21-1 with TRBJ2-3; the DNA was not used to check the table's D call, TRBD1. TRBV21-1 is described as a pseudogene. The length of the CDR3 is 15 residues. The CDR3 DNA is TGTGCCAGCAGCAAAGAGGGACAGAGCACAGATACGCAGTATTTT. It specifies CASSKEGQSTDTQYF.

The rearrangement joins TRBV7-9 to TRBJ1-5; no clear D. Per the germline V gene, CDR1 is SEHNR and CDR2 is FQNEAQ (reference sequence). The CDR3 sequence is 12 residues long. Trimming left V 1 base short and J 6 bases short, with 4 bases between. The CDR3 is CASSLVGQPQHF. For the CDR3, the DNA is TGTGCCAGCAGCTTAGTAGGTCAGCCCCAGCATTTT.

This clonotype was seen only once. The rearrangement links TRBV6-6 to TRBJ1-1; 8 bases line up with TRBD1. CDR1 is MNHNY, CDR2 SVGAGI, per germline (reference sequence). V was clipped by 9 bases and J by 6 bases; unmatched bases: 12. The CDR3 is 14 amino acids. CDR3 in DNA: TGTGCCAGTGGACAGGGAGGGGATTGGGCTGAAGCTTTCTTT. Translation: CASGQGGDWAEAFF.

The chain employs TRBV6-1 and TRBJ1-5; D gene ambiguous. CDR3 size: 15 residues. Looked up from germline, CDR1 is MNHNS and CDR2 is SASEGT. V lost 4 bases and J lost 1, with 11 bases in between. The CDR3 loop reads CASSVFWISNQPQHF. The CDR3 region has the DNA TGTGCCAGCAGTGTGTTTTGGATCAGCAATCAGCCCCAGCATTTT.

A note on this clonotype: At one end, the junction sequence differs from germline, possibly due to a read error. J is TRBJ2-5 and V is TRBV4-1, with TRBD1 identical over 9 bases. The CDR3 has 12 amino acids. CDR1 MGHRA and CDR2 YSYEKL come from the germline V gene. For the CDR3, the DNA is TGCGCCAGCAGCCGACCGGGACAGGGTTGGGCCTTC. It is translated as CASSRPGQGWAF.

The V gene is TRBV7-9, the J gene TRBJ2-3; tentatively, D is TRBD1 or TRBD2 (5 bases each). This CDR3 spans 15 amino acids. In germline, CDR1 is SEHNR, CDR2 FQNEAQ (reference sequence). The V end was cut by 4 bases, the J end by 5 bases, with 16 bases between. CDR3 protein: CASSWSPGPGDTQYF. CDR3 sequence (DNA): TGTGCCAGCAGCTGGTCACCGGGGCCGGGAGATACGCAGTATTTT. The whole variable domain, filled in from reference TRBV7-9 and TRBJ2-3, reads DTGVSQNPRHKITKRGQNVTFRCDPISEHNRLYWYRQTLGQGPEFLTYFQNEAQLEKSRLLSDRFSAERPKGSFSTLEIQRTEQGDSAMYLCASSWSPGPGDTQYFGPGTRLTVL.

The gene calls are TRBV27 and TRBJ2-1; the D gene is possibly TRBD2 (6 bases). The germline V gene encodes CDR1 MNHEY and CDR2 SMNVEV (reference sequence). The CDR3 totals 18 residues. V was cut by 5 bases and J by 0 bases, with 20 bases left in between. The CDR3 DNA reads as TGTGCCAGCAGTCCAGGACTGACCCGGGGGAGCTCCTACAATGAGCAGTTCTTC. This encodes CASSPGLTRGSSYNEQFF.